What follows are 13 T cell receptor beta chains derived from one specimen sequenced in a study of breast tumors, draining lymph nodes, adjacent tissues (dated by TCRdb to about 2016). The axillary draining lymph nodes of breast cancer patients were the source of the lymph node samples. The protocol used for the library was multiplex PCR. Sequenced using an Illumina HiSeq 2000. TCRdb cleaned the public reads at Q25 with fastp, built clones with MiXCR and kept in-frame beta chains. A single entry per CDR3 protein holds the most common genes and DNA from its merged rows. The sample has some 150,000 distinct CDR3 sequences on record, more than 25% of them singletons. The ten most abundant clones make up around 3.5% of the sample. Sequencing used axillary lymph node tissue. The receptors stem from a female donor with breast cancer. Some clones in this sample may be carry-over from other donors' samples.

The genes are TRBV5-8 and TRBJ2-5; D might be TRBD1 (6 bases). The germline CDR1 and CDR2 sequences are SGHTS and YDEGEE. The V gene lost 6 bases and the J gene lost 5 bases, with 17 bases spanning the gap. This CDR3 region has 14 residues. CDR3 DNA sequence: TGTGCCAGCAACCTGAGGGGGAGTTGGGAGACCCAGTACTTC. Encoded protein: CASNLRGSWETQYF.

This clonotype was seen at least ten times. This chain connects TRBV19 to TRBJ2-1; D tentatively fits TRBD1 or TRBD2 (6 bases each). Looked up from germline, CDR1 is LNHDA and CDR2 is SQIVND (reference sequence). The CDR3 extends over 13 amino acids. Trimming pared 6 bases from V and 8 bases from J, leaving 14 bases between. The CDR3 nucleotides read TGTGCCAGTAGGATGACCGGGGGCGATGAGCAGTTCTTC. Amino acid sequence: CASRMTGGDEQFF.

There are many counts of this clonotype. This rearrangement joins TRBV20-1 to TRBJ1-5; perhaps TRBD1 as D (6 bases). CDR1 is DFQATT and CDR2 is SNEGSKA in the germline V gene (reference sequence). This CDR3 has 13 amino acids. Trimming left V 7 bases short and J 6 bases short, with 16 bases between. The CDR3, as DNA: TGCAGTGTCAGGGAGGGGGTGCGTCAGCCCCAGCATTTT. It translates to CSVREGVRQPQHF.

Notes on this clonotype: One base away lies a much larger clone, so this may be a sequencing read error. This chain joins TRBV6-1 and TRBJ2-1; D gene ambiguous. The germline CDR1 and CDR2 sequences are MNHNS and SASEGT. The CDR3 spans 13 residues. Trimming took 6 bases from V and 5 from J, leaving 11 bases between them. CDR3 nucleotides: TGTGCCAGCAGCCGCCCCGACGACAATGAGCAGTTCTTC. It is translated as CASSRPDDNEQFF.

This clonotype was counted between two and nine times. A much larger clone lies one base from this, so it may be a read error. This sequence joins TRBV18 and TRBJ1-6; D unresolved. The CDR3 spans 16 residues. From germline, CDR1 is KGHSH and CDR2 LQKENI. The CDR3 protein is CASSPSPLSCNSPLHF. The CDR3 DNA reads as TGTGCCAGCTCACCGAGCCCTCTCTCCTGTAATTCACCCCTCCACTTT.

This clonotype was seen repeatedly, ten times or more. This CDR3 is CASSPEPKTSGGRGTQYF. In nucleotides, the CDR3 is TGCGCCAGCAGCCCCGAGCCCAAAACTAGCGGGGGCCGGGGGACCCAGTACTTC. V is TRBV4-1 and J is TRBJ2-5; 11 bases are shared with TRBD2. Germline V gives CDR1 MGHRA, CDR2 YSYEKL. Trimming took 4 bases from V and 7 from J; bases not matched to a gene: 17. This CDR3 comprises 18 residues.

CDR3 residues: CASSYYSSGRSNEQFF. The CDR3 bases are TGTGCCAGCAGTTACTATTCTAGCGGGAGATCAAATGAGCAGTTCTTC. V gene TRBV6-5 combines with J gene TRBJ2-1; 10 positions match TRBD2. The V gene's germline CDR1 is MNHEY and CDR2 SVGAGI. The junction had 7 bases not matched to a gene; V was cut back by 1 base and J by 7 bases. The CDR3 spans 16 residues.

The CDR3 DNA reads as TGTGCTAGGATGGGACAGGCCAAGAGGACTAATGAAAAACTGTTTTTT. Protein sequence: CARMGQAKRTNEKLFF. The chain uses TRBV5-5 and TRBJ1-4; 8 bases are shared with TRBD1. The CDR3 covers 16 residues. The germline CDR1 and CDR2 sequences are SGHKS and YYEKEE (reference sequence).

This chain uses TRBV20-1 with TRBJ2-3, with 13 bases fitting TRBD2. The CDR3 is made up of 16 amino acids. Germline V gene sequence: CDR1 DFQATT, CDR2 SNEGSKA (reference sequence). V dropped 5 bases and J dropped 3; count of bases not matched to a gene: 8. CDR3 protein: CSAGGGGLAGTDTQYF. CDR3 DNA sequence: TGCAGTGCTGGAGGGGGGGGACTAGCGGGAACAGATACGCAGTATTTT.

This clonotype was detected many times. The genes are TRBV24-1 and TRBJ2-5; 7 nucleotides match TRBD1. Germline values: CDR1 KGHDR, CDR2 SFDVKD. V shed 4 bases and J 4 bases; nucleotides not matched to a gene: 8. The CDR3 runs 15 residues. CDR3 residues: CATSEPRGLRETQYF. The CDR3 nucleotides read TGTGCCACCAGTGAACCAAGGGGGCTGAGAGAGACCCAGTACTTC.

J is TRBJ2-1 and V is TRBV28; possible D gene TRBD2, 5 bases. Trimming took off 2 bases at V and 4 bases at J, with 12 bases between the two ends. Germline V gene lookup returns CDR1 MDHEN and CDR2 SYDVKM. CDR3 length: 15 amino acids. CDR3 nucleotides: TGTGCCAGCAGTTTAGGGGTAGCGATGTACAATGAGCAGTTCTTC. Its protein product is CASSLGVAMYNEQFF.

The chain carries TRBV30 and TRBJ2-4; D is perhaps TRBD2 (5 bases). This CDR3 comprises 13 residues. Trimming cost V 2 bases and J 3 bases, with 8 bases left between them. Germline lookup yields CDR1 GTSNPN and CDR2 SVGIG (reference sequence). The CDR3 nucleotides read TGTGCCTGGAGTCAAACTAGCAAAAACATTCAGTACTTC. This sequence encodes CAWSQTSKNIQYF.

The V and J genes are TRBV28 and TRBJ2-6; 8 bases match TRBD2. CDR1 and CDR2 (germline): MDHEN, SYDVKM. J was trimmed by 5 bases and V by 5 bases; bases with no gene match: 5. CDR3 length equals 15 residues. CDR3 in amino acids: CASSNSGTWANVLTF. The CDR3 DNA is TGTGCCAGCAGTAATAGCGGGACTTGGGCCAACGTCCTGACTTTC. Using reference TRBV28 and TRBJ2-6 for the parts outside the CDR3, the full variable domain is DVKVTQSSRYLVKRTGEKVFLECVQDMDHENMFWYRQDPGLGLRLIYFSYDVKMKEKGDIPEGYSVSREKKERFSLILESASTNQTSMYLCASSNSGTWANVLTFGAGSRLTVL.